The clone carrying this TCR beta chain was found a few times. Trimming removed 6 bases from V and 8 bases from J; junction bases left unmatched: 10. The germline gives CDR1 DFQATT, CDR2 SNEGSKA (reference sequence). The CDR3 totals 13 residues. The data are from a study of patients and donors after allogeneic stem cell transplantation. Each CDR3 protein gets one entry after TCRdb re-called the RT-PCR reads with MiXCR. The sample carries about 160,000 distinct CDR3 sequences, 30% to 45% recorded once. The chain uses TRBV20-1 and TRBJ1-1; 9 positions agree with TRBD1. This TCR was recovered from a human donor who was either an allogeneic HSCT recipient or a stem cell or donor lymphocyte infusion donor (not recorded which). It is not recorded whose cells these are; they may come from a transplant donor. Sequencing was performed on blood, either unsorted or a sorted T cell fraction (not recorded which). Here the CDR3 reads CSARGQGLSEAFF. CDR3 DNA: TGCAGTGCCAGGGGACAGGGCCTCTCCGAAGCTTTCTTT.